These T cell receptor beta chains were read from a single sample in a study of CD8 T cells in ankylosing spondylitis. TCRdb ran MiXCR on the 5' RACE reads and lists one entry per CDR3 protein. The table shows about 500,000 distinct CDR3 sequences, with 12% occurring only once. The sample taken for sequencing was blood, either unsorted or a sorted T cell fraction (not recorded which). These receptors were obtained from a male donor with ankylosing spondylitis. CDR3s leave out the opening cysteine and the closing phenylalanine or tryptophan.

CDR3 length: 11; V gene: TRBV2; CDR3 protein: ASISEVAYGYT
CDR3 length: 13; V gene: TRBV5-1; CDR3 protein: ASSFDGVGSDTQY
CDR3 length: 11; V gene: TRBV7-6; CDR3 protein: ASSPPDTGELF
CDR3 length: 12; V gene: TRBV7-2; CDR3 protein: ASSSGTATSPQH
CDR3 length: 11; V gene: TRBV5-1; CDR3 protein: ASSFQGQETQY
CDR3 length: 14; V gene: TRBV6-5; CDR3 protein: ASSLQGTAYQETQY
CDR3 length: 15; V gene: TRBV7-8; CDR3 protein: ASSLEPGQGARGKQY
CDR3 length: 9; V gene: TRBV20-1; CDR3 protein: SVWSRETQY
CDR3 length: 11; V gene: TRBV29-1; CDR3 protein: SVGHPNTGELF
CDR3 length: 12; V gene: TRBV15; CDR3 protein: ATSRGDRWTEAF
CDR3 length: 11; V gene: TRBV12-3/TRBV12-4; CDR3 protein: ASSSPGYEKLF
CDR3 length: 11; V gene: TRBV24-1; CDR3 protein: ATSDGPDDSAF
CDR3 length: 11; V gene: TRBV30; CDR3 protein: AWMLTWDSEAF
CDR3 length: 10; V gene: TRBV2; CDR3 protein: ASGQNPNKAF
CDR3 length: 9; V gene: TRBV20-1; CDR3 protein: SALIRTEAF
CDR3 length: 11; V gene: TRBV10-1; CDR3 protein: ASSTGGMNTQY
CDR3 length: 15; V gene: TRBV11-2; CDR3 protein: ASSLAFLGTGVIEAF
CDR3 length: 13; V gene: TRBV11-3; CDR3 protein: ASSVGGVNYNEQF
CDR3 length: 13; V gene: TRBV20-1; CDR3 protein: SAAPPGALEQPQH
CDR3 length: 12; V gene: TRBV19; CDR3 protein: ASSIVPDSVEAF
CDR3 length: 14; V gene: TRBV7-2; CDR3 protein: ASSLARGAGANVLT
CDR3 length: 13; V gene: TRBV6-1; CDR3 protein: ASSAPRRGWAEQF
CDR3 length: 11; V gene: TRBV3-1; CDR3 protein: ASSPRGGEKLF
CDR3 length: 11; V gene: TRBV7-8; CDR3 protein: ASSLAEGLHQY
CDR3 length: 16; V gene: TRBV20-1; CDR3 protein: SAIGTGPRAYSNQPQH
CDR3 length: 14; V gene: TRBV3-1; CDR3 protein: ASSPPGGWGNQPQH
CDR3 length: 12; V gene: TRBV20-1; CDR3 protein: SATGGFSNEKLF
CDR3 length: 13; V gene: TRBV6-1; CDR3 protein: ASSETRQGHEKLF
CDR3 length: 10; V gene: TRBV18; CDR3 protein: ASSTGGSAQY
CDR3 length: 15; V gene: TRBV20-1; CDR3 protein: SATTSGRRSSYNEQF
CDR3 length: 12; V gene: TRBV3-1; CDR3 protein: ASSPNYAQNTQY
CDR3 length: 14; V gene: TRBV5-1; CDR3 protein: ASSPPRPGGQETQY
CDR3 length: 14; V gene: TRBV19; CDR3 protein: ASSIDQQGANYEQY
CDR3 length: 11; V gene: TRBV10-3; CDR3 protein: ATFGKDSYEQY
CDR3 length: 14; V gene: TRBV7-9; CDR3 protein: ASSSNSGTGTGELF
CDR3 length: 11; V gene: TRBV29-1; CDR3 protein: SVALGQGDTQY
CDR3 length: 15; V gene: TRBV3-1; CDR3 protein: ASSQVTSGRGYNEQF
CDR3 length: 20; V gene: TRBV28; CDR3 protein: ASRRVFSGTRYHLICSWEQF
CDR3 length: 9; V gene: TRBV20-1; CDR3 protein: SAVENTEAF
CDR3 length: 15; V gene: TRBV5-1; CDR3 protein: ASSEPTSGRLTDTQY
CDR3 length: 15; V gene: TRBV30; CDR3 protein: AWTVSPLNRVNTEAF
CDR3 length: 13; V gene: TRBV10-3; CDR3 protein: AISDGLTSADEQF
CDR3 length: 11; V gene: TRBV25-1; CDR3 protein: ASSESGLYGQF
CDR3 length: 13; V gene: TRBV11-2; CDR3 protein: ASSSIRTVRGEQF
CDR3 length: 11; V gene: TRBV20-1; CDR3 protein: SARGGVSETQY
CDR3 length: 11; V gene: TRBV29-1; CDR3 protein: SVRGGQEETQY
CDR3 length: 13; V gene: TRBV7-2; CDR3 protein: ASSRRGQSTGELF
CDR3 length: 11; V gene: TRBV7-2; CDR3 protein: ASSPGTQREQF
CDR3 length: 16; V gene: TRBV11-1; CDR3 protein: ASSTSEAGASGANVLT
CDR3 length: 12; V gene: TRBV5-1; CDR3 protein: ASSLTQGGYEQY
CDR3 length: 13; V gene: TRBV2; CDR3 protein: ASSDSAAADQPQH
CDR3 length: 13; V gene: TRBV5-1; CDR3 protein: ASSSGLADHNEQF
CDR3 length: 12; V gene: TRBV6-2/TRBV6-3; CDR3 protein: ASSGFLSNQPQH
CDR3 length: 14; V gene: TRBV24-1; CDR3 protein: ATSAGWGTSGDEQF
CDR3 length: 11; V gene: TRBV10-2; CDR3 protein: ASRTSVYNEQF
CDR3 length: 12; V gene: TRBV30; CDR3 protein: AWSVSGVHLGYT
CDR3 length: 12; V gene: TRBV29-1; CDR3 protein: SAGGGGGNQPQH
CDR3 length: 15; V gene: TRBV29-1; CDR3 protein: SVGRLAGGPSSYEQY
CDR3 length: 12; V gene: TRBV20-1; CDR3 protein: SARGVTGLFEAF